This T cell receptor beta chain was recorded in a study of response to subunit inactivated influenza vaccine. Findings of the study overall: The study's authors posited that every seasonal influenza vaccination enlists few new T cells.

TCRdb used MiXCR to reprocess the RT-PCR reads, holding one entry per CDR3 protein. The repertoire holds under 200,000 distinct CDR3 sequences, with approximately 10% as singletons. Germline assignment: CDR1 DFQATT and CDR2 SNEGSKA (reference sequence). The CDR3 has 15 residues. The J segment lost 13 bases and the V segment lost 2 bases, leaving 10 bases of the junction unmatched. Details on this clonotype: Its target is unknown.

This chain connects TRBV20-1 to TRBJ2-1; 14 bases fit TRBD2. This TCR derives from a man in his fifties who received an inactivated influenza vaccine. Source: non-naive T cells sorted from PBMCs, taken about 6 weeks after vaccination. CDR3 in amino acids: CSARLRGLAGGSQFF. The DNA for the CDR3 is TGCAGTGCTAGACTCCGCGGACTAGCGGGGGGTTCCCAGTTCTTC.